This T cell receptor (beta chain) was obtained from a study of T cell responses to AZD1222 COVID-19 vaccine. At the level of the study: Some second doses came at about 4 weeks and others at about 12 weeks; these were pooled.

The CDR3 has 15 residues. V lost 5 bases, J lost 3 bases, and 16 bases lay in between. Germline CDR1 and CDR2: LNHDA and SQIVND (reference sequence). A note on this clone: The antigen is unknown.

Study observations and caveats: Every sample of the repertoires postdated the peak T cell response. Compared with day 0, the breadth and depth of the Spike-specific TCR repertoire rose significantly after two doses of AZD1222. Donors in the cohort were predominantly white British and more often female, and clonal diversity was possibly underestimated.

Sequenced by immunoSEQ multiplex PCR; TCRdb stores in-frame clones only, minus some. The sample lists 120,000 or so clones; about 89% were seen once. The specimen comprised peripheral blood, sampled on day 0 of AZD1222 vaccination. The clonotype was recovered from an adult in good health. The gene calls are TRBV19 and TRBJ1-2; possible D gene TRBD1, 5 bases. The chain's CDR3 is CASSPRQSVDYGYTF. In DNA form, the CDR3 reads TGTGCCAGTAGTCCCAGACAGTCGGTTGACTATGGCTACACCTTC.